This T cell receptor (beta chain) originates from a study of blood T cell repertoires in COVID-19. Across the whole study: Acute-phase and convalescent COVID-19 samples originated in the United States, Italy and Spain. PBMCs, B-cell-depleted T cells, or T cells were the source of the cDNA or gDNA that made up the material.

The data were produced by immunoSEQ multiplex PCR, yet TCRdb's version contains in-frame clones alone and is incomplete. Of 90,000 to 150,000 clones in the sample, approximately 80% were seen once. Source material: peripheral blood. This sequence was found in an elderly woman with acute or convalescent COVID-19.

The CDR3 region is CASSVTSGTNNEQFF. The CDR3 DNA sequence: TGTGCCAGCAGCGTGACTAGCGGGACAAACAATGAGCAGTTCTTC. The chain has TRBV5-4 and TRBJ2-1; 11 bases map to TRBD2. J gave up 5 bases and V 4 bases, and 5 bases lay outside the gene matches. The germline CDR1 and CDR2 sequences are SGHNT and YYREEE (reference sequence). The CDR3 is 15 amino acids.